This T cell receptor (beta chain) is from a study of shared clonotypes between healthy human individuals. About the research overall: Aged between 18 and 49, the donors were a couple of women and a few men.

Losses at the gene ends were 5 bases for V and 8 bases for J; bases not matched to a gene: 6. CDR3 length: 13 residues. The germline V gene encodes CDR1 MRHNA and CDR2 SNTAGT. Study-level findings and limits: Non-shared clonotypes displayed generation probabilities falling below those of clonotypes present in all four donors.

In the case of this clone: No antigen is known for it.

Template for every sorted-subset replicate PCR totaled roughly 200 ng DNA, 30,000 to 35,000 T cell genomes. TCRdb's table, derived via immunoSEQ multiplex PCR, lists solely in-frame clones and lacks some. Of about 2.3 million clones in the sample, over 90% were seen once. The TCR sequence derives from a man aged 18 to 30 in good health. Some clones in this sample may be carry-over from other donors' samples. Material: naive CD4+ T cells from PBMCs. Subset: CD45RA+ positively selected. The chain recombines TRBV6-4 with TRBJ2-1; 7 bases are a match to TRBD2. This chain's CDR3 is CASSSGTGDEQFF. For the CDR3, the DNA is TGTGCCAGCAGTAGCGGGACTGGGGATGAGCAGTTCTTC.